This T cell receptor (beta chain) originates from a study of T cells in Graves' hyperthyroidism and ophthalmopathy (dated by TCRdb to about 2019). Study-level background: Peripheral blood was collected at initial diagnosis, before any treatment. To identify TCR V-J signatures that set the groups apart, the researchers used a discovery cohort of 100 patients, made up of fewer than 50 with Graves' ophthalmopathy and some 56 with stable Graves' hyperthyroidism. Prospective prediction of ophthalmopathy was tested in an independent validation cohort consisting of 18 to 20 hyperthyroidism patients and approximately 16 patients who later progressed to ophthalmopathy. The roughly 91 discovery patients were randomly split 7:3 into training and test sets. The study also compared thyroid tissue and blood T-cell repertoires from 6 or 7 Graves' hyperthyroidism patients. Once sampling was done, hyperthyroidism patients were given methimazole at a starting dose of 30 mg daily, whereas ophthalmopathy patients were given high-dose intravenous methylprednisolone. The paper describes TCR Vbeta CDR3 sequencing of 130 to 150 peripheral blood samples, made up of 43 ophthalmopathy patients, some 76 hyperthyroidism patients and 17 progressor patients.

The study at large found these results: No statistical method was used to set the sample size in advance, and investigators knew the group allocation. Most expanded thyroid clonotypes (frequency above 0.001) were also found in blood, which suggests that blood repertoires may mirror thyroid immune responses. During validation, the model predicted progression to ophthalmopathy a median of about 6.3 months ahead of onset, with around 71% sensitivity and about 75% specificity. A 13 V-J signature model separated ophthalmopathy from stable hyperthyroidism, with about 90% sensitivity and about 81% specificity in cross-validation and 80%/75% in testing.

In the ophthalmopathy patients, disease was moderately to severely active, with a Clinical Activity Score of 3 or more, a NOSPECS grade of 4 or more, and a duration of less than 3 months. Any patient with an uncontrolled infection, another autoimmune disease, pregnancy or lactation was excluded. Clinical symptoms, serum thyroxine and TRAb, thyroid ultrasound, and orbital computed tomography formed the basis for the diagnoses. Ficoll-Paque density gradient centrifugation was used to isolate PBMCs from 8.5 to 10 ml of fresh peripheral blood. Total RNA was extracted using Trizol reagent, and RNA quality was assessed on an Agilent 2100 Bioanalyzer. This clonotype has more than one count but fewer than ten. The antigen it binds to is not known. No qualities accompany the bases; no much larger clone lies one base away. TCR beta CDR3 regions were amplified from RNA transcripts. The TCR CDR3 was subjected to a first round of RT-PCR using the HTBI primer set and the Qiagen OneStep RT-PCR kit. Libraries were constructed in a second round of multiplex PCR, after which size selection and purification were performed. Sequencing of the libraries was done on an Illumina HiSeq2000 using paired-end 100 bp reads. As for how the authors treated the data: SOAPnuke was used to process the raw data, throwing out any read that contained adapters or uncalled bases, had a mean Phred below 15, or lacked an exact constant-primer or identifier match. High-quality paired reads were merged with COPE v1.2.5, and unique nucleotide sequences were defined as clonotypes. Clonotypes were aligned to IMGT TRBV, TRBD and TRBJ reference segments using MiTCR v1.1. The analysis was restricted to V-J combinations with a frequency above 0.0001, which together covered just over 98% of the repertoires. The TCS score was defined as the ratio of F50 (clonal expansion) to E x V (chaos), calculated using BLOSUM62-based TCRdist between CDR3 peptides within each V-J. Welch's t-statistics and random forest reduced roughly 540 V-J features to around 14, which were used in a naive Bayes classifier (R e1071). TCRdb reprocessing: public reads trimmed at Q25 with fastp, clones called with MiXCR, in-frame beta chains kept. Every entry covers one CDR3 protein and lists the most common genes and DNA from its rows. In this record, the V and J calls reflect TCRdb's handling and not the investigators' own analysis. The sample table lists under 350,000 distinct CDR3 sequences, over 15% of them with a count of one. Around 61% of the sample is in the top ten clones.

CDR1 and CDR2 are drawn from the germline V gene (reference sequence): DFQATT, SNEGSKA. The V end gives up 4 bases and the J end 1 base, leaving 6 bases in the junction not matched to a gene. Including the terminal cysteine and phenylalanine, the CDR3 comprises 14 residues. Only the CDR3 part of the read is kept: 42 bases, read in frame from the first base. The sequence links TRBV20-1 to TRBJ1-2; a stretch of 7 junction bases matches TRBD1. The TCR comes from a woman aged 60-75 years with Graves' ophthalmopathy. The source material was blood. The CDR3 in this case is CSAMGQLINYGYTF. In nucleotides, the sequence is TGCAGTGCTATGGGACAGCTAATTAACTATGGCTACACCTTC.